The 7 T cell receptor beta chains below were found in one sample sequenced in a study of T-cell reconstitution after alpha-beta-depleted transplantation in children. The authors prepared the TCRbeta library with unique molecular identifiers. Using its own MiXCR run on the PCR reads, TCRdb lists one record per CDR3 protein. The profile shows hundreds of thousands of distinct CDR3 sequences, under 15% of them singletons. Source: PBMCs, taken before TCRalphabeta/CD19-depleted stem cell transplant. The origin of the receptors is a girl aged 2 to 9 with congenital amegakaryocytic thrombocytopenia, due to receive a stem cell transplant.

The CDR3 region is CSVLFADTMSSYEQYF. The CDR3 coding sequence is TGCAGCGTGCTGTTCGCGGACACTATGAGCTCCTACGAGCAGTACTTC. This rearrangement joins TRBV29-1 to TRBJ2-7, with D possibly matching TRBD1 (5 bases). The V and J ends lost 6 bases and 0 bases respectively, with 21 bases between them. Germline V gene data show CDR1 as SQVTM and CDR2 as ANQGSEA. CDR3 length: 16 amino acids.

In its sample, this clonotype was seen a few times. This chain connects TRBV18 to TRBJ2-1; 12 bases line up with TRBD2. V lost 4 bases and J lost 1; bases outside the gene matches: 8. This CDR3 is 18 amino acids long. The germline V gene encodes CDR1 KGHSH and CDR2 LQKENI. The CDR3 loop is CASSRLTSGRRSYNEQFF. In nucleotides, the CDR3 is TGTGCCAGCTCACGACTGACTAGCGGGAGAAGATCCTACAATGAGCAGTTCTTC.

The CDR3: CASSSWTGGFGSYNEQFF. As DNA, the CDR3 is TGTGCCAGCAGTTCCTGGACAGGGGGCTTCGGCTCCTACAATGAGCAGTTCTTC. This sequence joins TRBV27 and TRBJ2-1; 11 bases map to TRBD1. CDR1 and CDR2 (germline): MNHEY, SMNVEV (reference sequence). The CDR3 covers 18 residues. V shed 4 bases, J shed 0 bases, and the junction held 8 bases outside the gene matches.

The CDR3 region is CAWSARMDTQYF. The CDR3 bases are TGTGCCTGGAGTGCACGCATGGATACGCAGTATTTT. This sequence joins TRBV30 and TRBJ2-3; no firm D call. The CDR3 loop spans 12 amino acids. Trimming removed 1 base from V and 6 bases from J, with 8 bases in between. Germline CDR1 is GTSNPN and CDR2 is SVGIG (reference sequence). Looking up the rest from reference TRBV30 and TRBJ2-3 gives the full variable domain: SQTIHQWPATLVQPVGSPLSLECTVEGTSNPNLYWYRQAAGRGLQLLFYSVGIGQISSEVPQNLSASRPQDRQFILSSKKLLLSDSGFYLCAWSARMDTQYFGPGTRLTVL.

The chain links TRBV3-1 to TRBJ2-7, with D perhaps assigned TRBD1 or TRBD2 (7 bases each). The V end lost 0 bases, the J end lost 4 bases, and 28 bases lay between the germline ends. Germline lookup yields CDR1 LGHDT and CDR2 YNNKEL (reference sequence). There are 20 residues in the CDR3. CDR3 sequence reads: CASSQEFGRGESGIPYEQYF. DNA of the CDR3: TGTGCCAGCAGCCAAGAATTCGGCAGGGGGGAAAGCGGGATTCCGTACGAGCAGTACTTC.

This clonotype was counted many times. The V gene is TRBV20-1, the J gene TRBJ2-3; TRBD2 aligns across 8 bases. V lost 1 base and J lost 1; bases outside the gene matches: 13. This CDR3 contains 18 residues. The germline V gene encodes CDR1 DFQATT and CDR2 SNEGSKA (reference sequence). CDR3: CSARVRGAGAYGTDTQYF. CDR3 DNA sequence: TGCAGTGCTAGAGTTCGCGGAGCGGGAGCTTACGGCACAGATACGCAGTATTTT.

About this clonotype: Since a much larger clone is just one base distant, this may be a read error. The chain is built from TRBV7-2 and TRBJ2-1; perhaps D is TRBD1 or TRBD2 (5 bases each). The CDR3 is 14 amino acids. V was trimmed by 8 bases and J by 6 bases, leaving 17 bases between them. CDR1 is SGHTA, CDR2 FQGNSA, per germline. The CDR3 region has the DNA TGTGCCAGCGGCGCAAGACAGAGGGGCAATGAGCAGTTCTTC. Translating gives CASGARQRGNEQFF.